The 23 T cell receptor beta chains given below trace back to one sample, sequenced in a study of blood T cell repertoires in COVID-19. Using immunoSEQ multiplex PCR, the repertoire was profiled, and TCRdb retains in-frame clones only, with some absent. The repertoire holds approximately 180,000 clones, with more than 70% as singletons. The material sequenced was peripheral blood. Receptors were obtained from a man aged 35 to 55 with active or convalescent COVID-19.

The CDR3 sequence: CASTPNGVSYNEQFF. The DNA for the CDR3 is TGCGCCAGCACCCCAAACGGGGTATCCTACAATGAGCAGTTCTTC. V usage is TRBV5-1 and J usage is TRBJ2-1; the D gene is possibly TRBD2 (5 bases). V was pared by 6 bases and J by 1 base, with 14 bases between. The CDR3 has 15 amino acids. The germline CDR1 and CDR2 sequences are SGHRS and YFSETQ. The full variable domain, its missing parts supplied by reference TRBV5-1 and TRBJ2-1, is KAGVTQTPRYLIKTRGQQVTLSCSPISGHRSVSWYQQTPGQGLQFLFEYFSETQRNKGNFPGRFSGRQFSNSRSEMNVSTLELGDSALYLCASTPNGVSYNEQFFGPGTRLTVL.

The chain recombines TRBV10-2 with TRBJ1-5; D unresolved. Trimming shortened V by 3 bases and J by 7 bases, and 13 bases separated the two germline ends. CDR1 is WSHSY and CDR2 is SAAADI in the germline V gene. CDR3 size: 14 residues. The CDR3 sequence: CASSDSGGNQPQHF. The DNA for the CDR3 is TGCGCCAGCAGTGATTCAGGAGGGAACCAGCCCCAGCATTTT.

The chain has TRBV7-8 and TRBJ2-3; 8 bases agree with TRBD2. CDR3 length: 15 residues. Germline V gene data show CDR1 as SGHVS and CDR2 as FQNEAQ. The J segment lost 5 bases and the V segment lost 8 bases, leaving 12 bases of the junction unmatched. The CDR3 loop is CASCRRGAGGDTQYF. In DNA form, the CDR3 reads TGTGCCAGCTGTCGGCGGGGGGCTGGGGGAGATACGCAGTATTTT.

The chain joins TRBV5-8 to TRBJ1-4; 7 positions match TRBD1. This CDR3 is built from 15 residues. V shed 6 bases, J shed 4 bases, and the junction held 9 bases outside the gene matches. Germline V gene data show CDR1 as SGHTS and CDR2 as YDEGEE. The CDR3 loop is CASTTGTASNEKLFF. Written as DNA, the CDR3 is TGTGCCAGCACCACCGGGACAGCGAGTAATGAAAAACTGTTTTTT.

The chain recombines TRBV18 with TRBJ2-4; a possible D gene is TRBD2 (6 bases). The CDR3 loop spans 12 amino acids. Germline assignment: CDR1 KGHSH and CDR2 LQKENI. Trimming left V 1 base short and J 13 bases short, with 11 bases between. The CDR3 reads CASSPLEGQQYF. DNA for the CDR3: TGTGCCAGCTCACCACTGGAGGGGCAGCAGTACTTC.

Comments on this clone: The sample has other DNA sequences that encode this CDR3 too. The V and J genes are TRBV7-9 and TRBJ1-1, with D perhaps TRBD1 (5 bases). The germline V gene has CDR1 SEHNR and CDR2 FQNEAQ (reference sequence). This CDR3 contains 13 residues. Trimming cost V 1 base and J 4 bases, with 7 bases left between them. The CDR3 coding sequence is TGTGCCAGCAGCTTAGGGGGCGGCACTGAAGCTTTCTTT. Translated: CASSLGGGTEAFF.

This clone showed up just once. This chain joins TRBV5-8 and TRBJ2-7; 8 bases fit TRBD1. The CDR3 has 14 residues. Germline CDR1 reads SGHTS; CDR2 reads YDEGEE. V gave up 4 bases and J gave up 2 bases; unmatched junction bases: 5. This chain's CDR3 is CASSRTGGTYEQYF. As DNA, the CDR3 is TGTGCCAGCAGCCGAACAGGGGGTACCTACGAGCAGTACTTC.

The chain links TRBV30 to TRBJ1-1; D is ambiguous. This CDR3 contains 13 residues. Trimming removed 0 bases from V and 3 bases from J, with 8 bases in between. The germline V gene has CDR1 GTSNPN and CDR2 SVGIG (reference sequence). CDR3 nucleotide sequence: TGTGCCTGGAGTGTACAAAAGTACACTGAAGCTTTCTTT. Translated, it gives CAWSVQKYTEAFF.

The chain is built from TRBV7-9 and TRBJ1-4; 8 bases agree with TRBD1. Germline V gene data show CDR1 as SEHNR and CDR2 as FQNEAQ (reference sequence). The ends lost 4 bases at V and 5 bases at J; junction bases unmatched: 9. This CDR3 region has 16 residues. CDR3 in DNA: TGTGCCAGCAGCTCTCCCGCGACAGGGGAAAATGAAAAACTGTTTTTT. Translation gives CASSSPATGENEKLFF.

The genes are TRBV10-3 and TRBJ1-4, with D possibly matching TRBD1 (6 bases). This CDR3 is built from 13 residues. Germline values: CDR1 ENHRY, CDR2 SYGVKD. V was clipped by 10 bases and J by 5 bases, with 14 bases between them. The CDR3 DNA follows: TGTGCCACCTTGGGGACACAGAATGAAAAACTGTTTTTT. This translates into CATLGTQNEKLFF.

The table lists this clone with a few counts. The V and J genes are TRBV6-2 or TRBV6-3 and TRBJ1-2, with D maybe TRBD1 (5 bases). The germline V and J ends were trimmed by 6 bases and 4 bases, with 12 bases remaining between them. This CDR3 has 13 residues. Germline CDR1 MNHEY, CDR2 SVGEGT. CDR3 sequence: CASSLATVYGYTF. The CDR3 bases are TGTGCCAGCAGCCTGGCGACAGTCTATGGCTACACCTTC.

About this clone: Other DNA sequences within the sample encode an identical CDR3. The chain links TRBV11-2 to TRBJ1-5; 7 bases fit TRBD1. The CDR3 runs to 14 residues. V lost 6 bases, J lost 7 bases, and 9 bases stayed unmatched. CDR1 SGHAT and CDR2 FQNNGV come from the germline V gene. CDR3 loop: CASSLDRVGQPQHF. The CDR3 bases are TGTGCCAGCAGTCTCGACAGGGTGGGACAGCCCCAGCATTTT. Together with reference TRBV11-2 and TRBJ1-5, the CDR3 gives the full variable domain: EAGVAQSPRYKIIEKRQSVAFWCNPISGHATLYWYQQILGQGPKLLIQFQNNGVVDDSQLPKDRFSAERLKGVDSTLKIQPAKLEDSAVYLCASSLDRVGQPQHFGDGTRLSIL.

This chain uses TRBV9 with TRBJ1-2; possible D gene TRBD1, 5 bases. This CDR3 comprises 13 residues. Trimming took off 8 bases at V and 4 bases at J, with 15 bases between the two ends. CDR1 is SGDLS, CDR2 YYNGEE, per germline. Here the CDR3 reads CARRQRGGYGYTF. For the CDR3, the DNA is TGTGCCAGAAGACAGAGGGGAGGCTATGGCTACACCTTC.

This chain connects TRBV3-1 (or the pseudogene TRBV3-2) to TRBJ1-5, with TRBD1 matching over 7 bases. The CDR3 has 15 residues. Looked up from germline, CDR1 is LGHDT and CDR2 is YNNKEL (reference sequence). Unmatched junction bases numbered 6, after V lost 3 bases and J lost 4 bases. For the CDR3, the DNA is TGTGCCAGCAGCCATTCTAACAGGGGAAATCAGCCCCAGCATTTT. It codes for CASSHSNRGNQPQHF.

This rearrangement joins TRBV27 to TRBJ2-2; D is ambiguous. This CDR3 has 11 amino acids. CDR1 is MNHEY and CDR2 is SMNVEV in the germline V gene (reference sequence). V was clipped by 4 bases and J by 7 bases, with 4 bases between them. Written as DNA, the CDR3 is TGTGCCAGCAGTTCATTCGGGGAGCTGTTTTTT. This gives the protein CASSSFGELFF.

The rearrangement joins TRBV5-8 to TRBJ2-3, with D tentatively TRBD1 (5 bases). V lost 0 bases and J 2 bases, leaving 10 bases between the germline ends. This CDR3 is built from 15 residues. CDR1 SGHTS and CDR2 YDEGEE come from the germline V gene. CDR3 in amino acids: CASSLDYRSTDTQYF. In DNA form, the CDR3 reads TGTGCCAGCAGCTTGGATTACAGGTCCACAGATACGCAGTATTTT.

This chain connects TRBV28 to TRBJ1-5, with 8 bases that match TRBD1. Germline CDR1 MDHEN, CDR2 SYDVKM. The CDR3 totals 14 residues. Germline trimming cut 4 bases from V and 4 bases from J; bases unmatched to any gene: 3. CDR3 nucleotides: TGTGCCAGCAGTTATTGGGACAGGAATCAGCCCCAGCATTTT. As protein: CASSYWDRNQPQHF. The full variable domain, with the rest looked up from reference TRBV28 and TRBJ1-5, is DVKVTQSSRYLVKRTGEKVFLECVQDMDHENMFWYRQDPGLGLRLIYFSYDVKMKEKGDIPEGYSVSREKKERFSLILESASTNQTSMYLCASSYWDRNQPQHFGDGTRLSIL.

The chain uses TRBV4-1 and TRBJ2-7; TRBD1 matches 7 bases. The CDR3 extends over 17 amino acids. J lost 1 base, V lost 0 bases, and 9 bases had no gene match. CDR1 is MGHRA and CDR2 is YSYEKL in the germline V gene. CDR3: CASSQDYGTVGSYEQYF. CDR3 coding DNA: TGCGCCAGCAGCCAAGATTACGGGACAGTGGGATCCTACGAGCAGTACTTC.

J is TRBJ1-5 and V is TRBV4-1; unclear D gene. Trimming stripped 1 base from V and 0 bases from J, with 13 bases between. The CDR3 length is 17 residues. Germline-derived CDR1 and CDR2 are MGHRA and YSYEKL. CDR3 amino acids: CASSQAGGRDSNQPQHF. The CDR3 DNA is TGCGCCAGCAGCCAAGCGGGAGGCCGGGATAGCAATCAGCCCCAGCATTTT.

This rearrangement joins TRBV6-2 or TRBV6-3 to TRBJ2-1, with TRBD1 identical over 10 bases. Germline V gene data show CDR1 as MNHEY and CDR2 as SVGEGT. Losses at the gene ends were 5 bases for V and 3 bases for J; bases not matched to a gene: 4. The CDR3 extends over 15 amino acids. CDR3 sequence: CASSPRDRGYNEQFF. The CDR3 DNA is TGTGCCAGCAGTCCCCGGGACAGGGGCTACAATGAGCAGTTCTTC.

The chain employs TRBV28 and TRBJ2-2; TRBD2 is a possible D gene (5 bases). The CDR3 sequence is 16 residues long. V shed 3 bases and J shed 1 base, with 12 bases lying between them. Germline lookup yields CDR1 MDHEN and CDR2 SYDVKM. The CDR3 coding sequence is TGTGCCAGCAGTTTGCCGGGATCCTTGAACACCGGGGAGCTGTTTTTT. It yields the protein CASSLPGSLNTGELFF.

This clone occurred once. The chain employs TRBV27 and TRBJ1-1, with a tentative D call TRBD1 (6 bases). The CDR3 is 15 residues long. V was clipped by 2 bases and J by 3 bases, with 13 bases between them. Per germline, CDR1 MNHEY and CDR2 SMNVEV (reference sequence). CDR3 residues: CASSLGGVGHTEAFF. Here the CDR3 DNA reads TGTGCCAGCAGTTTAGGGGGCGTGGGCCACACTGAAGCTTTCTTT.

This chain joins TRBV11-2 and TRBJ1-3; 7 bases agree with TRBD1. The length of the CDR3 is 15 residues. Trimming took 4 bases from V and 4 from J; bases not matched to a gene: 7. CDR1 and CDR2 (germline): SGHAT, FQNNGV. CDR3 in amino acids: CASSSLRDRGNTIYF. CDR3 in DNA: TGTGCCAGCAGCTCCCTTCGGGACAGAGGAAACACCATATATTTT. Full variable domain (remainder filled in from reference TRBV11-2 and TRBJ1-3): EAGVAQSPRYKIIEKRQSVAFWCNPISGHATLYWYQQILGQGPKLLIQFQNNGVVDDSQLPKDRFSAERLKGVDSTLKIQPAKLEDSAVYLCASSSLRDRGNTIYFGEGSWLTVV.